The 14 T cell receptor beta chains presented below share a single source sample, sequenced in a study of blood T cell repertoires in COVID-19. Using immunoSEQ multiplex PCR, the repertoire was profiled, and TCRdb retains in-frame clones only, with some absent. The table records 25,000 to 30,000 clones, roughly 93% of them present only once. Sequencing was performed on peripheral blood. These receptors came from a woman in her sixties or seventies with COVID-19, enrolled during active disease.

The V and J genes are TRBV24-1 and TRBJ2-3; 7 nucleotides match TRBD1. The CDR3 contains 12 residues. Germline-derived CDR1 and CDR2 are KGHDR and SFDVKD. Germline trimming cut 2 bases from V and 13 bases from J; bases unmatched to any gene: 5. The CDR3 loop reads CATSDYRDSKYF. Here the CDR3 DNA reads TGTGCCACCAGTGATTACCGGGACAGCAAGTATTTT.

The chain recombines TRBV5-1 with TRBJ2-7; 8 nucleotides match TRBD2. Per germline, CDR1 SGHRS and CDR2 YFSETQ. The length of the CDR3 is 16 residues. V lost 0 bases to trimming and J lost 3 bases; unmatched junction nucleotides: 8. The CDR3 here is CASSLVVRTSGYEQYF. CDR3 coding DNA: TGCGCCAGCAGCTTGGTTGTGCGTACTAGCGGCTACGAGCAGTACTTC.

The chain joins TRBV9 to TRBJ1-5; 10 bases map to TRBD1. CDR1 SGDLS and CDR2 YYNGEE come from the germline V gene. CDR3 length equals 15 residues. J lost 6 bases, V lost 0 bases, and 3 bases had no gene match. In nucleotides, the CDR3 is TGTGCCAGCAGCGTAGGGACAGGGGGGGGTCAGCCCCAGCATTTT. It codes for CASSVGTGGGQPQHF. Based on the CDR3 plus reference TRBV9 and TRBJ1-5, the full variable domain is DSGVTQTPKHLITATGQRVTLRCSPRSGDLSVYWYQQSLDQGLQFLIQYYNGEERAKGNILERFSAQQFPDLHSELNLSSLELGDSALYFCASSVGTGGGQPQHFGDGTRLSIL.

The V gene is TRBV5-1, the J gene TRBJ1-1, with no clear D. The CDR3 loop spans 14 amino acids. Looked up from germline, CDR1 is SGHRS and CDR2 is YFSETQ. Trimming shortened V by 4 bases and J by 1 base, and 11 bases separated the two germline ends. Here the CDR3 reads CASSMRQANTEAFF. The CDR3 region has the DNA TGCGCCAGCAGCATGCGACAAGCGAACACTGAAGCTTTCTTT.

Of note for this clone: One junction end disagrees with the germline gene, perhaps due to a read error. The V and J genes are TRBV2 and TRBJ1-5; unclear D gene. The CDR3 extends over 12 amino acids. CDR1 is SNHLY, CDR2 FYNNEI, per germline. The CDR3 sequence: CASSGLLQPQHF. CDR3 DNA sequence: TGTGCCAGTAGTGGGCTGCTTCAGCCCCAGCATTTT.

The chain uses TRBV19 and TRBJ2-5; D gene uncertain. V was trimmed by 0 bases and J by 0 bases, leaving 8 bases between them. Per the germline V gene, CDR1 is LNHDA and CDR2 is SQIVND (reference sequence). This CDR3 region has 15 residues. CDR3 bases: TGTGCCAGTAGTATAGACTCAGGATACCAAGAGACCCAGTACTTC. Translating gives CASSIDSGYQETQYF. Supplemented by reference TRBV19 and TRBJ2-5, the full variable domain reads DGGITQSPKYLFRKEGQNVTLSCEQNLNHDAMYWYRQDPGQGLRLIYYSQIVNDFQKGDIAEGYSVSREKKESFPLTVTSAQKNPTAFYLCASSIDSGYQETQYFGPGTRLLVL.

The chain is built from TRBV6-6 and TRBJ1-2; 9 nucleotides align to TRBD1. V shed 6 bases, J shed 7 bases, and the junction held 12 bases outside the gene matches. Germline-derived CDR1 and CDR2 are MNHNY and SVGAGI (reference sequence). The CDR3 has 15 amino acids. DNA of the CDR3: TGTGCCAGCAGCCCCAGGGGACAGGGCTACCGTGGCTACACCTTC. This sequence encodes CASSPRGQGYRGYTF.

V usage is TRBV28 and J usage is TRBJ2-3, with 12 bases matching TRBD2. Unmatched junction bases numbered 4, after V lost 5 bases and J lost 7 bases. Germline loops: CDR1 MDHEN, CDR2 SYDVKM. The CDR3 covers 14 residues. CDR3 in DNA: TGTGCCAGCAGTCCACTAGCGGGAGGATATACGCAGTATTTT. Translated: CASSPLAGGYTQYF.

This clone was seen only once. The V and J genes are TRBV25-1 and TRBJ2-5; 8 nucleotides match TRBD1. The trim removed 3 bases at V and 5 bases at J, leaving 8 bases unmatched. The CDR3 covers 15 residues. Looked up from germline, CDR1 is MGHDK and CDR2 is SYGVNS. The CDR3 reads CASSEFQGAGETQYF. As DNA, the CDR3 is TGTGCCAGCAGTGAGTTCCAGGGGGCTGGGGAGACCCAGTACTTC.

The gene calls are TRBV19 and TRBJ2-1, with D maybe TRBD2 (6 bases). The CDR3 is 15 amino acids. V was cut by 5 bases and J by 9 bases, with 20 bases left in between. Germline assignment: CDR1 LNHDA and CDR2 SQIVND (reference sequence). The CDR3 sequence is CASSSRGTQRREQFF. Here the CDR3 DNA reads TGTGCCAGTAGTTCCCGCGGGACTCAACGTCGTGAGCAGTTCTTC.

This chain uses TRBV9 with TRBJ2-1, with unresolved D. Trimming cost V 4 bases and J 3 bases, with 11 bases left between them. This CDR3 contains 14 residues. Germline V gene lookup returns CDR1 SGDLS and CDR2 YYNGEE. The CDR3 DNA sequence: TGTGCCAGCAGCACCCCCACCGGCTACAATGAGCAGTTCTTC. It encodes CASSTPTGYNEQFF. The full variable domain, its missing parts supplied by reference TRBV9 and TRBJ2-1, is DSGVTQTPKHLITATGQRVTLRCSPRSGDLSVYWYQQSLDQGLQFLIQYYNGEERAKGNILERFSAQQFPDLHSELNLSSLELGDSALYFCASSTPTGYNEQFFGPGTRLTVL.

This clone appeared once. The rearrangement joins TRBV19 to TRBJ1-4; perhaps TRBD1 as D (6 bases). This CDR3 is built from 14 residues. Germline V gives CDR1 LNHDA, CDR2 SQIVND (reference sequence). Between the trimmed V and J ends, which lost 5 bases and 7 bases, there was a span of 14 bases. The CDR3 nucleotides read TGTGCCAGTAGTGCGATACAGGGCGGTGAAAAACTGTTTTTT. Translated, it gives CASSAIQGGEKLFF.

J is TRBJ1-6 and V is TRBV2, with no clear D. Per the germline V gene, CDR1 is SNHLY and CDR2 is FYNNEI. Trimming cost V 6 bases and J 8 bases, with 14 bases left between them. There are 14 residues in the CDR3. The CDR3 loop reads CASRKTSFDSPLHF. In DNA form, the CDR3 reads TGTGCCAGCAGAAAGACAAGCTTTGATTCACCCCTCCACTTT.

This rearrangement joins TRBV6-5 to TRBJ2-7; the match to TRBD1 covers 8 bases. Germline loops: CDR1 MNHEY, CDR2 SVGAGI. Trimming at V came to 4 bases and at J to 3 bases, leaving 8 bases not matched to a gene. The CDR3 consists of 15 residues. Here the CDR3 DNA reads TGTGCCAGCAGTTCGCCCGGGACAGGAATCTACGAGCAGTACTTC. Its protein is CASSSPGTGIYEQYF.